The present entry profiles one T cell receptor beta chain with its context. TCRdb ran MiXCR on the 5' RACE reads and lists one entry per CDR3 protein. The sample holds around 87,000 distinct CDR3 sequences; about an eighth are singletons and the top ten take more than 40%. Regarding time point: sample taken at primary tumor resection. Whole RNA from tumor, nontumor lung or frozen PBMC was sequenced unsorted. The roughly 68 donors had untreated early-stage non-small cell lung cancer. This sample is part of a study of spatial heterogeneity in lung cancer. The wider study: Raw reads showed each unique TCR and UMI combination turning up more than ten times on average.

V trimming: 4 bases; J trimming: 4 bases; junction bases outside the gene matches: 4. Per germline, CDR1 SGHNT and CDR2 YYREEE (reference sequence). The CDR3 extends over 14 amino acids. The gene calls are TRBV5-4 and TRBJ2-2; 7 bases agree with TRBD2. The specimen comprised PBMCs, sampled at surgery. The receptor was derived from a male donor with early-stage non-small cell lung cancer. The chain's CDR3 is CASSAGEVTGELFF. The CDR3 DNA reads TGTGCCAGCAGCGCGGGAGAAGTCACCGGGGAGCTGTTTTTT.